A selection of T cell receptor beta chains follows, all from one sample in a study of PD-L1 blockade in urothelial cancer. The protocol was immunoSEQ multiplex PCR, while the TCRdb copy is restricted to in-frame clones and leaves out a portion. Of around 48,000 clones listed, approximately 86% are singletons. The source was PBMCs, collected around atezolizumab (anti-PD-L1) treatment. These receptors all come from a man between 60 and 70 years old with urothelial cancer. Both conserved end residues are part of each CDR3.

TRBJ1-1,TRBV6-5,CASTDTGGLTEAFF
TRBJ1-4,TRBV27,CASTRSGRSNEKLFF
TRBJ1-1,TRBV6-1,CASTRTVRREAFF
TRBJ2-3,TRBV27,CASCPRPDRLGADTQYF
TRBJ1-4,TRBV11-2,CASSSRDSEKLFF
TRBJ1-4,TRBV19,CASSIDRNEKLFF
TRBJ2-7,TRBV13,CASSLGPGLSPSYEQYF
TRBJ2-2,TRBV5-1,CASSFSGPNTGELFF
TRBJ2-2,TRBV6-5,CASSLQGYGELFF
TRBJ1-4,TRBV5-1,CASSQDRTNEKLFF
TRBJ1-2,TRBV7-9,CASSSRGANYGYTF
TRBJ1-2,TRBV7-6,CASSPGVQGSYGYTF
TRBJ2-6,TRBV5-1,CASSPSQGSGANVLTF
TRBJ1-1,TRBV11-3,CASSRTGQGLDRAFF
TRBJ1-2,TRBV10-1,CASSGTGTGYTF
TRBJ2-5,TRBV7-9,CASGVGGGQETQYF
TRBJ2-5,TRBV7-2,CASSLGSGGRQETQYF
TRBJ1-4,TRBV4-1,CASSPGQGATNEKLFF
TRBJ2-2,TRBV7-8,CASSLAVGQTGELFF
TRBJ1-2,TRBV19,CAIKTGHPYGYTF
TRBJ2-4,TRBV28,CASSAPGTGVKNIQYF
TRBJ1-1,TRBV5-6,CASSLAGVTEAFF
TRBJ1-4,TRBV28,CASSLVSAGNEKLFF
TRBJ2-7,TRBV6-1,CASSVRDTSYEQYF
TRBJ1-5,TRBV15,CATSRIRRGEPQHF
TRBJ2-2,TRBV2,CASKRDGAGELFF
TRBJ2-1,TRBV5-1,CASSLGQGRNEQFF
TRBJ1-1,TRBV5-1,CASSLRGGAVAFF
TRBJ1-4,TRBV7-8,CASSRDIGREKLFF
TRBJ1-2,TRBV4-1,CASRGIGQYDYGYTF
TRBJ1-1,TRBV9,CASSARQGANTEAFF